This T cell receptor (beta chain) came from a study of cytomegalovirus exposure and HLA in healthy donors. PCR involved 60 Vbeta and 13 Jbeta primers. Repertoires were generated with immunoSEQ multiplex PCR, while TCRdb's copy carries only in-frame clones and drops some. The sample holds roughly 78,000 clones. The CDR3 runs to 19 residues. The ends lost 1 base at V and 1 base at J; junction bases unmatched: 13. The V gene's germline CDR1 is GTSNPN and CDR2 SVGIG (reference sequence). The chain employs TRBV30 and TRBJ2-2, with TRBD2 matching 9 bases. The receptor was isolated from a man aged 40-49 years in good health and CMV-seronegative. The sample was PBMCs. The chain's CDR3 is CAWSEEWRLAALNTGELFF. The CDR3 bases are TGTGCCTGGAGTGAGGAATGGCGACTAGCGGCTCTGAACACCGGGGAGCTGTTTTTT.